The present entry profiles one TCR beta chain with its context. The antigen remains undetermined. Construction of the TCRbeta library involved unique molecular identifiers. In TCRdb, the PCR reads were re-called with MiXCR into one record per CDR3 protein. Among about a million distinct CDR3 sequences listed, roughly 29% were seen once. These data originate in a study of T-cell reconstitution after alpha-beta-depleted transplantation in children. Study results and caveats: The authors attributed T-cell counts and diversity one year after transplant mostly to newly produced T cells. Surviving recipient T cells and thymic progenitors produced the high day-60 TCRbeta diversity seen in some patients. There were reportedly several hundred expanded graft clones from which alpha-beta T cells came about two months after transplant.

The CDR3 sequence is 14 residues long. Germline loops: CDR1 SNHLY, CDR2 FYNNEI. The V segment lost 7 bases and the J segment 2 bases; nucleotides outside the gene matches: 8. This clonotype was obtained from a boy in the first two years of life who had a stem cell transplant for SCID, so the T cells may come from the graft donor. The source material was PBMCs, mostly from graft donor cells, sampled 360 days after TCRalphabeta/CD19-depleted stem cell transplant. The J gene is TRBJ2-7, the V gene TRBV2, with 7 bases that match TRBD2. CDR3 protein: CASNRGGRAYEQYF. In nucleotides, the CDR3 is TGTGCCAGCAACCGGGGAGGGAGGGCCTACGAGCAGTACTTC.